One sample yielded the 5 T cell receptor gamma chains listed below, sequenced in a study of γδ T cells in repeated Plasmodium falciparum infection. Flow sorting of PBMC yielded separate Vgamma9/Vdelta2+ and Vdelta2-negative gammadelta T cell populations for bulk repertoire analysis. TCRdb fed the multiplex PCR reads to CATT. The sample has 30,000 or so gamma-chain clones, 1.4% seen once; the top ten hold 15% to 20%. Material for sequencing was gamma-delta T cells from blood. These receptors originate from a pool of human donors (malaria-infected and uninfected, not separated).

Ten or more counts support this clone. CDR3 region: CATWVEVNYKKLF. The CDR3 nucleotides are TGTGCCACCTGGGTCGAGGTGAATTATAAGAAACTCTTT. The chain links TRGV8 to TRGJ1 or TRGJ2. Germline matching of the DNA provided the J gene here, since TCRdb leaves it blank. Germline CDR1 is VENAVY and CDR2 is YDSYNSRV. Trimming took 5 bases from V and 5 from J; bases not matched to a gene: 9. The CDR3 loop spans 13 amino acids.

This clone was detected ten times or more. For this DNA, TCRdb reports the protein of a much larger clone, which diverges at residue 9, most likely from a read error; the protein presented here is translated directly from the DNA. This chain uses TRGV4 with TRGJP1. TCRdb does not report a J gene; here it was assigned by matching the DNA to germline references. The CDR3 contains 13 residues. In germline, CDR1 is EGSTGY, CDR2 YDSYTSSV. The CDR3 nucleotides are TGTGCCACCTGGGGTCATATTGGTCGGTTCAAGATATTT. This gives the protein CATWGHIGRFKIF.

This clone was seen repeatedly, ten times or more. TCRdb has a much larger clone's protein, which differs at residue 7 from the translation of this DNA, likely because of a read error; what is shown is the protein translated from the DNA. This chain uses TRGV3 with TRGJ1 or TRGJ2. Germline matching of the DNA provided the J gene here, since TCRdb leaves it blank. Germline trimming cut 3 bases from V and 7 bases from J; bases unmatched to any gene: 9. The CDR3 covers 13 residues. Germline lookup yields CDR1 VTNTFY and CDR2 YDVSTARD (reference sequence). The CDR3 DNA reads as TGTGCCACCTGGGACCCGCGTGGATATAAGAAACTCTTT. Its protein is CATWDPRGYKKLF.

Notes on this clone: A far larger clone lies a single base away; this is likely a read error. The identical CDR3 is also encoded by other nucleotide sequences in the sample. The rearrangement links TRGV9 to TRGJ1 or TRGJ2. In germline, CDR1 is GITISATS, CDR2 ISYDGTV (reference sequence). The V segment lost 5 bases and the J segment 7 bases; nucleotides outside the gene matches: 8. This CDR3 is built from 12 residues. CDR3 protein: CALWVNYYKKLF. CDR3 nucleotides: TGTGCCTTGTGGGTTAACTACTATAAGAAACTCTTT.

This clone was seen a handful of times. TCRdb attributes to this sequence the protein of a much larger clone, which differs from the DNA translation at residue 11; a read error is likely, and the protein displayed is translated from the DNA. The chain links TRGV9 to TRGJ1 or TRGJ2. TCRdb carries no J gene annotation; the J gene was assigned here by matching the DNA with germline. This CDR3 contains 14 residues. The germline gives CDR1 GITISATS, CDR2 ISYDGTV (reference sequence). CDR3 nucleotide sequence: TGTGCCTTGTGGGAGGCGCACCGTTATTATATGAAACTCTTT. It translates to CALWEAHRYYMKLF.